Here is one T cell receptor beta chain with its context. Its antigen is unknown. The time point here: 2015-2016 season, pre-vaccination. ICOS+CD38+ and ICOS-CD38- fractions were sorted from non-naive CD4+CXCR5+PD-1+ cells. TCRB sequencing was done at Survey resolution level. Assay used: immunoSEQ multiplex PCR; TCRdb lists only in-frame clones, some missing. In the table there are thousands of clones, around four fifths of which are singletons. The data are from a study of follicular helper T cells after annual influenza vaccination. The study's findings and limits: Productive TCRB sequences came from only about 9-22% of cells. Most later recoveries of Day 7 ICOS+CD38+ clones were ICOS-CD38- cTfh.

Per germline, CDR1 SGHRS and CDR2 YFSETQ. The CDR3 has 15 residues. V lost 6 bases, J lost 8 bases, and 11 bases stayed unmatched. Sequencing used CXCR5+ CD38- circulating T follicular helper cells from blood, obtained on the day of influenza vaccination. Subset specified: circulating Tfh, non-naive CD4+CXCR5+PD-1+ (ICOS+CD38+ or ICOS-CD38-). The sequence was collected from an adult who received the influenza vaccine. The V gene is TRBV5-1, the J gene TRBJ1-4, with 9 bases lining up with TRBD1. The CDR3 loop reads CASKERTGENEKLFF. CDR3 bases: TGCGCCAGCAAGGAACGGACAGGGGAAAACGAAAAACTGTTTTTT.